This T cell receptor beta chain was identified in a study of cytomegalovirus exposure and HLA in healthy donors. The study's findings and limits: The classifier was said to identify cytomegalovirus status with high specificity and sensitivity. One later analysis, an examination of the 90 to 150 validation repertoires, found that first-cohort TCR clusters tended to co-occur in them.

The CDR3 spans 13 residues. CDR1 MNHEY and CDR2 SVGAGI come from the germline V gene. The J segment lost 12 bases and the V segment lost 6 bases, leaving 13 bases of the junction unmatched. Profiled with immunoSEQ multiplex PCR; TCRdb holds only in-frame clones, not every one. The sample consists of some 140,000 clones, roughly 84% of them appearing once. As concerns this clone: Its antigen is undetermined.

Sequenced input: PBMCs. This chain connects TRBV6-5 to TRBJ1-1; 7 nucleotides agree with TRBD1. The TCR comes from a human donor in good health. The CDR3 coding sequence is TGTGCCAGCAGAAAACAGGGGACAAGCGAAACTTTCTTT. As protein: CASRKQGTSETFF.